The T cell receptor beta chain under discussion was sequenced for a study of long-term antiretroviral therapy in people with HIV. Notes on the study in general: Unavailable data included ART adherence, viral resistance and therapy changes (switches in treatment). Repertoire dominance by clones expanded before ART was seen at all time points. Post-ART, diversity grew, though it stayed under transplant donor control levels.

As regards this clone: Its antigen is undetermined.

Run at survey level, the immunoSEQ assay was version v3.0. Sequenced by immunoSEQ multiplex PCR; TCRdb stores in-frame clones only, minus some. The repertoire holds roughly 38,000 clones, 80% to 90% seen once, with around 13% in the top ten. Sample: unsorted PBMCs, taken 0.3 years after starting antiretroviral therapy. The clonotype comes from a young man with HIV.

This CDR3 reads CASSSGLDYGYTF. The CDR3 region has the DNA TGTGCCAGCAGCTCGGGACTGGACTATGGCTACACCTTC. The chain couples TRBV5-6 to TRBJ1-2; possible D gene TRBD1, 5 bases. The CDR3 has 13 amino acids. The V gene lost 3 bases and the J gene lost 3 bases, with 9 bases spanning the gap. Germline CDR1 is SGHDT and CDR2 is YYEEEE.